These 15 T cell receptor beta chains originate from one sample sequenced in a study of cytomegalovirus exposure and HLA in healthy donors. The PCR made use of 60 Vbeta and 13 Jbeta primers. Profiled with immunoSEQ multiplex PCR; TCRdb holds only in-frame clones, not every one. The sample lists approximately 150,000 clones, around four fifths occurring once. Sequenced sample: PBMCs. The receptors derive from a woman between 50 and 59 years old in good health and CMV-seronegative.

The CDR3 DNA sequence: TGTGCCAGCACATCGACAGGATTGGGGATCACCCAGTACTTC. Its translation: CASTSTGLGITQYF. The genes are TRBV5-6 and TRBJ2-5; a possible D gene is TRBD1 (6 bases). The CDR3 runs to 14 residues. Germline V CDR1 and CDR2: SGHDT, YYEEEE. Trimming removed 6 bases at V and 8 bases at J, with 20 bases between.

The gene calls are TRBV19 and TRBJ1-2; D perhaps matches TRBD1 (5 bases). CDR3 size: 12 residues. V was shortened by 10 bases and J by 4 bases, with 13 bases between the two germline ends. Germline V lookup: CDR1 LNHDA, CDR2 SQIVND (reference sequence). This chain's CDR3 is CATMGGSYGYTF. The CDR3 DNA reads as TGTGCCACCATGGGGGGGAGCTATGGCTACACCTTC.

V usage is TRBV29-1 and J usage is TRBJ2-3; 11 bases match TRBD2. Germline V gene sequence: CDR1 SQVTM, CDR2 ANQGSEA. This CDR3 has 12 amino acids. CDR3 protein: CGGVAGGDTQYF. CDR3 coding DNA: TGCGGGGGGGTAGCGGGGGGGGATACGCAGTATTTT.

CDR3: CASSFGLIYEQYF. CDR3 sequence (DNA): TGTGCCAGCAGCTTCGGACTGATCTACGAGCAGTACTTC. This chain joins TRBV7-3 and TRBJ2-7; TRBD2 might be the D (5 bases). The CDR3 runs 13 residues. V was cut by 3 bases and J by 3 bases, with 9 bases left in between. Germline values: CDR1 SGHTA, CDR2 FQGTGA. Using reference TRBV7-3 and TRBJ2-7 for the parts outside the CDR3, the full variable domain is GAGVSQTPSNKVTEKGKYVELRCDPISGHTALYWYRQSLGQGPEFLIYFQGTGAADDSGLPNDRFFAVRPEGSVSTLKIQRTERGDSAVYLCASSFGLIYEQYFGPGTRLTVT.

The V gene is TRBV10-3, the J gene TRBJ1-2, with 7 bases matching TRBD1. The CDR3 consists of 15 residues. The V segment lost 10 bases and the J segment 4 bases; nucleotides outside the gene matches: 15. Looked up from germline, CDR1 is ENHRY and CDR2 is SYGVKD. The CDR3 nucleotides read TGTGCCAGTACAACCGGGACAGCCTCCTTCTATGGCTACACCTTC. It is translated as CASTTGTASFYGYTF.

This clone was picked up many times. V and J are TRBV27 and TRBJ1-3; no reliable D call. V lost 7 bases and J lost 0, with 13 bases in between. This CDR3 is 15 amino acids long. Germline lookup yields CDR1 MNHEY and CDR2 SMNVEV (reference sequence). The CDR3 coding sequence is TGTGCCAGCAAAAAAAAACAGAGCTCTGGAAACACCATATATTTT. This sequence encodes CASKKKQSSGNTIYF.

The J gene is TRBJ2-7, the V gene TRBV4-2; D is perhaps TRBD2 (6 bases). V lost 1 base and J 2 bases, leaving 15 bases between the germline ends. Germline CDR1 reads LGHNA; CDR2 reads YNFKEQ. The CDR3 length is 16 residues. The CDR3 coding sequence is TGTGCCAGCAGCCAAGTTACTAGCCGCGAACCCTACGAGCAGTACTTC. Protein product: CASSQVTSREPYEQYF.

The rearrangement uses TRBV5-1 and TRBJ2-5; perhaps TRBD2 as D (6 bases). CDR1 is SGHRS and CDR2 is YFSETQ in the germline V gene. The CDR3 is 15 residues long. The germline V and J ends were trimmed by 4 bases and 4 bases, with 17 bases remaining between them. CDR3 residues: CASSRWMGTLETQYF. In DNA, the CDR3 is TGCGCCAGCAGCCGTTGGATGGGGACTCTAGAGACCCAGTACTTC.

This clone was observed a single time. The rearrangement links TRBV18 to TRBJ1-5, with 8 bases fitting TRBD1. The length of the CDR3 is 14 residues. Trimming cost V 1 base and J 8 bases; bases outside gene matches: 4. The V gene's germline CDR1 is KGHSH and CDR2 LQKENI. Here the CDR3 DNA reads TGTGCCAGCTCACCACTGACAGGGGAAAAGCCCCAGCATTTT. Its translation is CASSPLTGEKPQHF.

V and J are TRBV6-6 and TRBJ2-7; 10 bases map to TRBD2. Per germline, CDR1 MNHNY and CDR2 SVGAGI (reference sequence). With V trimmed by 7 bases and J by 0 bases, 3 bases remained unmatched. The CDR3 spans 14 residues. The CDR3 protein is CASMTSGYSYEQYF. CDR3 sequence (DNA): TGTGCCAGCATGACTAGCGGGTACTCCTACGAGCAGTACTTC.

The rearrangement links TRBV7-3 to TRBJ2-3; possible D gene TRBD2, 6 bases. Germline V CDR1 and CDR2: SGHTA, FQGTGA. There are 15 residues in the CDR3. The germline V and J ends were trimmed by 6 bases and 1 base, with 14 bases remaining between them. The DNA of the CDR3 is TGTGCCAGCAGTCAAGGGGCTAGCGGCACAGATACGCAGTATTTT. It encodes CASSQGASGTDTQYF. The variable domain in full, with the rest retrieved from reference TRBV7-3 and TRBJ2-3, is GAGVSQTPSNKVTEKGKYVELRCDPISGHTALYWYRQSLGQGPEFLIYFQGTGAADDSGLPNDRFFAVRPEGSVSTLKIQRTERGDSAVYLCASSQGASGTDTQYFGPGTRLTVL.

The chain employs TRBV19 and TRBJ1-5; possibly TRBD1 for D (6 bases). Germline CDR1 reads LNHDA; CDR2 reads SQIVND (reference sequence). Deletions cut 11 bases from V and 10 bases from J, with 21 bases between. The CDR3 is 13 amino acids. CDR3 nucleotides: TGTGCCGGATCACAGGGCCCGTTTACACCCCAGCATTTT. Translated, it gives CAGSQGPFTPQHF.

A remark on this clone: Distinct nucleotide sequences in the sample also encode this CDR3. As DNA, the CDR3 is TGCGCCAGCAGCCCCAGACTAGCTAATGAGCAGTTCTTC. Its translation is CASSPRLANEQFF. The chain employs TRBV5-1 and TRBJ2-1, with 7 bases matching TRBD2. The junction had 5 bases not matched to a gene; V was cut back by 4 bases and J by 7 bases. The germline CDR1 and CDR2 sequences are SGHRS and YFSETQ. The CDR3 sequence is 13 residues long.

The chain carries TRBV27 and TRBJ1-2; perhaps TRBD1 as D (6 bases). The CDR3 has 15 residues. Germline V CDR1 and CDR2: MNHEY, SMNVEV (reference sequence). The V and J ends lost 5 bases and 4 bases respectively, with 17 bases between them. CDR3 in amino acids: CASSLDETGVYGYTF. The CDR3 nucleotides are TGTGCCAGCAGTCTCGACGAGACAGGCGTCTATGGCTACACCTTC.

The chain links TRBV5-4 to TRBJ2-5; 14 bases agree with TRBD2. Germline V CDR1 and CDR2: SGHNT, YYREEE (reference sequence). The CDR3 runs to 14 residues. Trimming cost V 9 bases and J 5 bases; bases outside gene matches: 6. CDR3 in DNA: TGTGCCACCCCGGGACTAGCGGGAGATGAGACCCAGTACTTC. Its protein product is CATPGLAGDETQYF.